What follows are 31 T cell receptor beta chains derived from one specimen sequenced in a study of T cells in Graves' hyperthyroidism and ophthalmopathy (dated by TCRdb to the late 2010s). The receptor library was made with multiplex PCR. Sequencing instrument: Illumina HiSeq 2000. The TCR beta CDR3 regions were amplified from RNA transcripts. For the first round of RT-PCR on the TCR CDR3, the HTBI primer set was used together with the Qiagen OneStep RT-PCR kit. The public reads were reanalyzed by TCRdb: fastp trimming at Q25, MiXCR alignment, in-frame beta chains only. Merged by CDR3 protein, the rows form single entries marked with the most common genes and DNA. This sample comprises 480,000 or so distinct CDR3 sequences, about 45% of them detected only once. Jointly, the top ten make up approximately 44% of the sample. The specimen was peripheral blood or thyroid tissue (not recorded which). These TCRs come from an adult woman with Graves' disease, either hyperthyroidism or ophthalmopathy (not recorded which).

The CDR3 bases are TGCGCCACCTCACGACAATTGGACACTGAAGCTTTCTTT. It codes for CATSRQLDTEAFF. The chain carries TRBV10-2 and TRBJ1-1; D is ambiguous. Germline V CDR1 and CDR2: WSHSY, SAAADI. V was clipped by 10 bases and J by 3 bases, with 15 bases between them. The CDR3 contains 13 residues.

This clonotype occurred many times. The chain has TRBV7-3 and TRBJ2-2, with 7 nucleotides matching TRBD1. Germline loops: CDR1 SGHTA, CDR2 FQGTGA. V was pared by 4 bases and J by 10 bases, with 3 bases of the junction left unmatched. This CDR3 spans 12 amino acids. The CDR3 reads CASSYGQEELFF. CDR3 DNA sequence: TGTGCCAGCAGCTACGGACAGGAGGAGCTGTTTTTT. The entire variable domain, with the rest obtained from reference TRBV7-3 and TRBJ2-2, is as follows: GAGVSQTPSNKVTEKGKYVELRCDPISGHTALYWYRQSLGQGPEFLIYFQGTGAADDSGLPNDRFFAVRPEGSVSTLKIQRTERGDSAVYLCASSYGQEELFFGEGSRLTVL.

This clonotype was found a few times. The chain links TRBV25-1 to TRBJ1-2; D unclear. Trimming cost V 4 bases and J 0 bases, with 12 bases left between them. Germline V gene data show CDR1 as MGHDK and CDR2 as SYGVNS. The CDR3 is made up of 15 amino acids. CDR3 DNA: TGTGCCAGCAGTGGGTTGACGGATGCTAACTATGGCTACACCTTC. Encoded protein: CASSGLTDANYGYTF.

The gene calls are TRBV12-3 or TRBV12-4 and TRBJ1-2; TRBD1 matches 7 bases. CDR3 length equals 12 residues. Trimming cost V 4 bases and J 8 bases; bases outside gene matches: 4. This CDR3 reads CASSSTGRGYTF. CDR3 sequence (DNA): TGTGCCAGCAGTTCGACAGGGCGCGGCTACACCTTC.

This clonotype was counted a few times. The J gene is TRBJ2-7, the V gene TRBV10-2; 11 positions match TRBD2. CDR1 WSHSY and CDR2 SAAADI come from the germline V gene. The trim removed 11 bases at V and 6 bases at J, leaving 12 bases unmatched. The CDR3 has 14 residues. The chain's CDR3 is CASMATSGSGEQYF. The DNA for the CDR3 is TGCGCCTCGATGGCAACTAGCGGGAGTGGCGAGCAGTACTTC.

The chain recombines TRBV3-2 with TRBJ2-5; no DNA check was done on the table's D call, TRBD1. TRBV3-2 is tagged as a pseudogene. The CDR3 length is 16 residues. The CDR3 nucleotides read TGTGCCAGCAGCCAAGATACCCGGGACACCCAAGAGACCCAGTACTTC. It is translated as CASSQDTRDTQETQYF.

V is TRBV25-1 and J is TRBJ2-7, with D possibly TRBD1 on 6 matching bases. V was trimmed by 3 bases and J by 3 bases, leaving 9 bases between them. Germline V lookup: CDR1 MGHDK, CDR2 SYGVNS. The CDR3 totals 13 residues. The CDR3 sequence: CASSDTGFYEQYF. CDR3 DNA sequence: TGTGCCAGCAGTGACACAGGGTTCTACGAGCAGTACTTC.

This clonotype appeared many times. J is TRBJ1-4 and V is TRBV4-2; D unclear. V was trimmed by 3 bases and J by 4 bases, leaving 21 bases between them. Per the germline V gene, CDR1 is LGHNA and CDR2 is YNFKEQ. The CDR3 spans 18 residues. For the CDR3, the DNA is TGTGCCAGCAGCCATACCTCGCGGGGTATAGAGGGTAATGAAAAACTGTTTTTT. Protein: CASSHTSRGIEGNEKLFF.

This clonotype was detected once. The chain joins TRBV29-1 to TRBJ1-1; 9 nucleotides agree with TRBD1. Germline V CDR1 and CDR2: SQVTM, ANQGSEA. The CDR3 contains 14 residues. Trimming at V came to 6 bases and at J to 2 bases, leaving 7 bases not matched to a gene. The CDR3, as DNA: TGCAGCGTCGCGGGACAGGGTTCAAACACTGAAGCTTTCTTT. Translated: CSVAGQGSNTEAFF.

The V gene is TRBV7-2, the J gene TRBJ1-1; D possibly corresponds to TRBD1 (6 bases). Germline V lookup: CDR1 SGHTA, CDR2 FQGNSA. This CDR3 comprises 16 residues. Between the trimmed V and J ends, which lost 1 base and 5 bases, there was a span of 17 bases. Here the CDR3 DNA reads TGTGCCAGCAGCTTAGTTTCAGGGGTAGGAGGGACTGAAGCTTTCTTT. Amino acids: CASSLVSGVGGTEAFF.

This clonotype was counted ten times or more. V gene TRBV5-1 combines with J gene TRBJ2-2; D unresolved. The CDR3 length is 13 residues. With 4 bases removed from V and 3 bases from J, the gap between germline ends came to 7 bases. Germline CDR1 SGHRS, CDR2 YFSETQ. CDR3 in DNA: TGCGCCAGCAGCACCACGGACACCGGGGAGCTGTTTTTT. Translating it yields CASSTTDTGELFF.

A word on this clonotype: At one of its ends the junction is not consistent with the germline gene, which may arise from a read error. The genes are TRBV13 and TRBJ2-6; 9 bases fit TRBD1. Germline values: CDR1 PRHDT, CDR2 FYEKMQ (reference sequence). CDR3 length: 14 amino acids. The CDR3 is CASSFSTGGNVLTF. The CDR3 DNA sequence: TGTGCCAGCAGCTTCTCGACAGGGGGCAACGTCCTGACTTTC.

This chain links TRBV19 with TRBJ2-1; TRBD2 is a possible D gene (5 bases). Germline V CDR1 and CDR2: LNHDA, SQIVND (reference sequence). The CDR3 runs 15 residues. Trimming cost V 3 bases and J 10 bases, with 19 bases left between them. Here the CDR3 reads CASSIRVGGLIEQFF. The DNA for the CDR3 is TGTGCCAGTAGTATTCGGGTGGGCGGGCTGATCGAGCAGTTCTTC.

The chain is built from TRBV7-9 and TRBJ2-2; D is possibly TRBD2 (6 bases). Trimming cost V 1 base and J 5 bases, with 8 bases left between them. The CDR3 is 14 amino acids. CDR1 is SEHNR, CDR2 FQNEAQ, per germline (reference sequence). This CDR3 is CASSLGLVTGELFF. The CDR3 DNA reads TGTGCCAGCAGCTTAGGACTAGTAACCGGGGAGCTGTTTTTT.

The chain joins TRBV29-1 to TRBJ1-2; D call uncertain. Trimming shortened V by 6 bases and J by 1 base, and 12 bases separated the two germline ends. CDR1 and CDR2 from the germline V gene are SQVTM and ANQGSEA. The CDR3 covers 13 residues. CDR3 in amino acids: CSVEAGSNYGYTF. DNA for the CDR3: TGCAGCGTAGAGGCGGGCAGTAACTATGGCTACACCTTC.

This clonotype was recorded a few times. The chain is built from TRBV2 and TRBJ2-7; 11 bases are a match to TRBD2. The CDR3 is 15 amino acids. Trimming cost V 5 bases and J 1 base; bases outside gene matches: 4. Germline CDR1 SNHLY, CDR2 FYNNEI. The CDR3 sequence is CASSLASGGSYEQYF. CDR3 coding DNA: TGTGCCAGCAGTTTAGCTAGCGGGGGGTCCTACGAGCAGTACTTC.

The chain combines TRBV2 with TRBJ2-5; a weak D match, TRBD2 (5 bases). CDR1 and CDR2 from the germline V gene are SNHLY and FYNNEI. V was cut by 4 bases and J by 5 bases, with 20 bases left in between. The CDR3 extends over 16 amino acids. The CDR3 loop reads CASSGVEALGGETQYF. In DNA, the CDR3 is TGTGCCAGCAGTGGGGTCGAGGCTCTAGGCGGGGAGACCCAGTACTTC.

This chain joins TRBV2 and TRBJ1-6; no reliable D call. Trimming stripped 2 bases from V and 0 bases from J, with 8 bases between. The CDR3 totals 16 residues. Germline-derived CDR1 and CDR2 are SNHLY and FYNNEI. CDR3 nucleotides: TGTGCCAGCAGTGAATCCCACACCTCCTATAATTCACCCCTCCACTTT. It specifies CASSESHTSYNSPLHF.

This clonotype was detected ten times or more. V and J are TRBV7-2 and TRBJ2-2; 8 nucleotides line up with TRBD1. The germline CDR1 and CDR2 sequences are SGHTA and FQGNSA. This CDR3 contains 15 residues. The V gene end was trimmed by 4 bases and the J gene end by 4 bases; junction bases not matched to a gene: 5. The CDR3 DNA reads TGTGCCAGCAGCTCCCGGACAGGGACCACCGGGGAGCTGTTTTTT. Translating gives CASSSRTGTTGELFF.

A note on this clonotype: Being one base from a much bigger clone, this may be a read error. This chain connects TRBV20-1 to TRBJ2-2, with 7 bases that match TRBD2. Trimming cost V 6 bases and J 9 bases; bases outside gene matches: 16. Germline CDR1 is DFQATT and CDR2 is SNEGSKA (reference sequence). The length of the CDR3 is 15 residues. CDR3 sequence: CSASVPAGRGRELFF. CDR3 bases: TGCAGTGCCTCGGTCCCAGCGGGAAGGGGCCGGGAGCTGTTTTTT.

CDR3 bases: TGCAGCGCCGGGGAAGCGAACACTGAAGCTTTCTTT. Protein sequence: CSAGEANTEAFF. The chain joins TRBV29-1 to TRBJ1-1; no definite D call. The CDR3 is 12 residues long. Germline V CDR1 and CDR2: SQVTM, ANQGSEA. V shed 7 bases and J shed 1 base, with 10 bases lying between them.

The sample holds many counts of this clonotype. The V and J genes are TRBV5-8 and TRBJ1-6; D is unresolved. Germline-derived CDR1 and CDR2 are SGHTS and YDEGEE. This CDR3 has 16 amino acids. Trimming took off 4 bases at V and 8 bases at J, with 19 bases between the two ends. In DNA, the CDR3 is TGTGCCAGCAGCGATCCCCGAAAGGGTGGGGATTCACCCCTCCACTTT. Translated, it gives CASSDPRKGGDSPLHF.

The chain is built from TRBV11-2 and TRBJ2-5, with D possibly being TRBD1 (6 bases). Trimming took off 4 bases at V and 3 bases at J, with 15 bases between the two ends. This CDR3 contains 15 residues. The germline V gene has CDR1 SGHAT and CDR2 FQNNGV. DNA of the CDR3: TGTGCCAGCAGCTCAGTGACAGGAGGAAAAGAGACCCAGTACTTC. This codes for CASSSVTGGKETQYF.

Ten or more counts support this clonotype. In nucleotides, the CDR3 is TGCGCCAGCGACGACAGGGCCACTGAAGCTTTCTTT. The encoded protein is CASDDRATEAFF. The chain links TRBV4-1 to TRBJ1-1; 7 bases are shared with TRBD1. CDR3 size: 12 residues. The germline CDR1 and CDR2 sequences are MGHRA and YSYEKL. After removal of 8 bases from V and 4 bases from J, the junction contained 4 bases not matched to a gene.

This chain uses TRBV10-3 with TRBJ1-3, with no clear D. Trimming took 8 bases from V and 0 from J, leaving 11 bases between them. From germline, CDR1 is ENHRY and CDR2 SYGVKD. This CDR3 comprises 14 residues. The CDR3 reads CAIGQDFSGNTIYF. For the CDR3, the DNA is TGTGCCATCGGTCAGGACTTCTCTGGAAACACCATATATTTT.

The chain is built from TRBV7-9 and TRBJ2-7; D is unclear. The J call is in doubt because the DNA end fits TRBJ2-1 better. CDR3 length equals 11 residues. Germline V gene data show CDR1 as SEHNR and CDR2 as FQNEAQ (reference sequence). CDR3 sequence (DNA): TGTGCCAGCGCACCCCTCAATGAGCAGTTCTTC. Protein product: CASAPLNEQFF.

This CDR3 reads CSVIHTGELFF. DNA for the CDR3: TGCAGCGTTATTCACACCGGGGAGCTGTTTTTT. The chain recombines TRBV29-1 with TRBJ2-2; no firm D call. The V gene's germline CDR1 is SQVTM and CDR2 ANQGSEA. V lost 5 bases and J 3 bases, leaving 4 bases between the germline ends. The CDR3 runs 11 residues.

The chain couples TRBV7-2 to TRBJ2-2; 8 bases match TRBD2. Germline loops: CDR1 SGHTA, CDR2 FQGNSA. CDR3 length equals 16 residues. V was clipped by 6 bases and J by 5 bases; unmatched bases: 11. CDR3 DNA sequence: TGTGCCAGCAGTCCGCAAACTAGCGGCGGGACCGGGGAGCTGTTTTTT. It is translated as CASSPQTSGGTGELFF.

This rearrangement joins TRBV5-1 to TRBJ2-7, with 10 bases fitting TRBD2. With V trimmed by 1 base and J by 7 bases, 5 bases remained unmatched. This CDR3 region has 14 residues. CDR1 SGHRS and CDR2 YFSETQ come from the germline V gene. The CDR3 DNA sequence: TGCGCCAGCAGCTTGCGGGGACTAGCGAGGGAGCAGTACTTC. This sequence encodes CASSLRGLAREQYF.

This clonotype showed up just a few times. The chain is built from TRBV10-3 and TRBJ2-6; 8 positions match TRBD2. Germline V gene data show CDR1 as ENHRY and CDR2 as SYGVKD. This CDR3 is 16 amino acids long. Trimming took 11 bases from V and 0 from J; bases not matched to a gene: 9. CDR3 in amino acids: CAGRGAGDSGANVLTF. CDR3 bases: TGTGCCGGAAGAGGAGCGGGGGACTCTGGGGCCAACGTCCTGACTTTC.

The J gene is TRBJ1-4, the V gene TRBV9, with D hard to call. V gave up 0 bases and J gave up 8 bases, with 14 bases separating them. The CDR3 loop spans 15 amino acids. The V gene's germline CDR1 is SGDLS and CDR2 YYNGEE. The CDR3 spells CASSVDPGEDEKLFF. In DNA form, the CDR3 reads TGTGCCAGCAGCGTAGATCCCGGGGAGGACGAAAAACTGTTTTTT. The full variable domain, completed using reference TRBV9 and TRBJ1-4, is DSGVTQTPKHLITATGQRVTLRCSPRSGDLSVYWYQQSLDQGLQFLIQYYNGEERAKGNILERFSAQQFPDLHSELNLSSLELGDSALYFCASSVDPGEDEKLFFGSGTQLSVL.